The clone carrying this T cell receptor (beta chain) was counted at least ten times. The antigen is undetermined. The data are from a study of T cells in Graves' hyperthyroidism and ophthalmopathy. About the study: Peripheral blood was acquired at first diagnosis, ahead of any therapy whatsoever. Study observations and caveats: Most thyroid clonotypes that were expanded above 0.001 also turned up in blood.

The V and J ends lost 5 bases and 6 bases, in that order; junction bases with no gene match: 7. Looked up from germline, CDR1 is DFQATT and CDR2 is SNEGSKA (reference sequence). This CDR3 has 12 residues. RNA transcripts gave rise to amplified TCR beta CDR3 regions. TCR CDR3 underwent first-round RT-PCR with the HTBI primer set. Using its own MiXCR run on the multiplex PCR reads, TCRdb lists one record per CDR3 protein. This sample has about 360,000 distinct CDR3 sequences, with approximately 13% found just once. The receptor's source is a woman between 18 and 29 years old with Graves' hyperthyroidism. The chain recombines TRBV20-1 with TRBJ2-7; 7 nucleotides align to TRBD1. Source material: blood. This CDR3 is CSASDRVPEQYF. Written as DNA, the CDR3 is TGCAGTGCTTCAGACAGGGTCCCCGAGCAGTACTTC.